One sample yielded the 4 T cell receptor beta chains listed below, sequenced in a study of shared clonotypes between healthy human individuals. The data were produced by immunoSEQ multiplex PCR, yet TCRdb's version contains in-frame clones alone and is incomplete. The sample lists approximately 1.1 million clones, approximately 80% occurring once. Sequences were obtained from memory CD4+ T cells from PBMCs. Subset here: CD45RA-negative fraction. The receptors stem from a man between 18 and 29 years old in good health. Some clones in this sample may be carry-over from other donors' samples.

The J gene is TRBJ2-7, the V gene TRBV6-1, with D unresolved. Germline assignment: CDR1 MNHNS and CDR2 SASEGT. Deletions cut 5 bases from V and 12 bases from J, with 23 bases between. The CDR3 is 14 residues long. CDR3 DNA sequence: TGTGCCAGCAGTATTAGCAACACCGGCTTTTCTTGGTACTTC. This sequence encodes CASSISNTGFSWYF.

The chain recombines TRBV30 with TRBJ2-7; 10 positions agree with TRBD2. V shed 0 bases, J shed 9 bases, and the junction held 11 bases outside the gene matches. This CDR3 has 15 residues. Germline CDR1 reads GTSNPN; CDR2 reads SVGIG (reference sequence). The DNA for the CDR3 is TGTGCCTGGAGTGTACCTGGACTAGCGGCTCTGGCGCAGTACTTC. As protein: CAWSVPGLAALAQYF.

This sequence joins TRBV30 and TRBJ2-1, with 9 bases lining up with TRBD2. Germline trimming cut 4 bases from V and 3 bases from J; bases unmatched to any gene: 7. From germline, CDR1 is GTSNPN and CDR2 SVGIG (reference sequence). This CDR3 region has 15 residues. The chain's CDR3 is CAWNDAGGFYNEQFF. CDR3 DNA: TGTGCCTGGAATGATGCGGGAGGGTTCTACAATGAGCAGTTCTTC.

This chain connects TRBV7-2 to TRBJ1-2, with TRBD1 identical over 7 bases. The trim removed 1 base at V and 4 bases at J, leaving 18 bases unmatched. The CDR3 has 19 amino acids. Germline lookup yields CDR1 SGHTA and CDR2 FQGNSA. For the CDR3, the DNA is TGTGCCAGCAGCTTAGAAGCCGGCAGGGGGACAAGACTTACCTATGGCTACACCTTC. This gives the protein CASSLEAGRGTRLTYGYTF.